The text below deals with one T cell receptor beta chain. The antigen is unknown. Germline CDR1 reads MNHEY; CDR2 reads SVGAGI. The CDR3 has 15 amino acids. Trimming removed 6 bases from V and 3 bases from J; junction bases left unmatched: 6. This entry belongs to a study of cytomegalovirus exposure and HLA in healthy donors. Findings of the study overall: Specific recognition of CMV antigens was confirmed in vitro for a few chains (all CMV-associated). Researchers counted some 150 TCR beta chains as cytomegalovirus-associated.

Profiled with immunoSEQ multiplex PCR; TCRdb holds only in-frame clones, not every one. The table records about 240,000 clones, around 87% of them present only once. The chain employs TRBV6-5 and TRBJ2-3, with 10 positions matching TRBD2. The TCR was taken from a woman aged 25 to 39 in good health and CMV-seropositive. Sequenced: PBMCs. The CDR3 spells CASRRSGRRTDTQYF. CDR3 nucleotide sequence: TGTGCCAGCAGACGTAGCGGGAGGAGGACAGATACGCAGTATTTT.